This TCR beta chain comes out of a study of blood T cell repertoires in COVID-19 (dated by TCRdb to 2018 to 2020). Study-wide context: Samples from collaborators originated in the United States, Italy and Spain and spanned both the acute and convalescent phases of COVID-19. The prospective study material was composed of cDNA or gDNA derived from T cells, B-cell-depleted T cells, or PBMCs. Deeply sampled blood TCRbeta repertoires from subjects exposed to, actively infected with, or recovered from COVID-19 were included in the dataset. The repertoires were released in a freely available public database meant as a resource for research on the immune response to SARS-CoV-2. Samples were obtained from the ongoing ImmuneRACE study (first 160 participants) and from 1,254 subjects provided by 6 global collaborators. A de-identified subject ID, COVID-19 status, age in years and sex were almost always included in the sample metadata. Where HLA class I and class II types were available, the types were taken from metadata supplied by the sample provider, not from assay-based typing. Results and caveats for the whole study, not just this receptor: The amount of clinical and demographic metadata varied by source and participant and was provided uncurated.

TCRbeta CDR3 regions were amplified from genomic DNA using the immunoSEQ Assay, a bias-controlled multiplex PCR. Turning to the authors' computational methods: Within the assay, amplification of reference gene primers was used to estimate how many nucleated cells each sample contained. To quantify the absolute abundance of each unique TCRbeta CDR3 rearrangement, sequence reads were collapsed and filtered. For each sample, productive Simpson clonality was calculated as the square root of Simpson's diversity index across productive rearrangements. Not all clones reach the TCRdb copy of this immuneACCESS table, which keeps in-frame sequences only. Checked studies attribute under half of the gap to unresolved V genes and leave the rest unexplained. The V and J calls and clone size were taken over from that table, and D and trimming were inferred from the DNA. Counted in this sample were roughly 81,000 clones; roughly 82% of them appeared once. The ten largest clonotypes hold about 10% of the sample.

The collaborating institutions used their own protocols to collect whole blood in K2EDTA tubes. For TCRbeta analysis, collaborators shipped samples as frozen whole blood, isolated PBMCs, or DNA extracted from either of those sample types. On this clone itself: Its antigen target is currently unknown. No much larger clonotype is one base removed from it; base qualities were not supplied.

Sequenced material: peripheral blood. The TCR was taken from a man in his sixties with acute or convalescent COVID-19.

This receptor has the CDR3 CASSTLPSSGNTIYF. The nucleotide sequence is given as TGTGCCAGCAGCACCCTACCAAGCTCTGGAAACACCATATATTTT. The receptor chain draws on TRBV9 and TRBJ1-3; the D gene is unclear. The cysteine opens and the phenylalanine closes a CDR3 of 15 amino acids. Only the CDR3 DNA stays, 45 bases, in frame from base 1. The germline V gene specifies SGDLS as CDR1 and YYNGEE as CDR2. Trimming at the junction amounts to 4 bases on V and 0 bases on J, and the germline ends lie 11 bases apart. Joined to the reference TRBV9 and TRBJ1-3 proteins, this CDR3 gives the full variable domain: DSGVTQTPKHLITATGQRVTLRCSPRSGDLSVYWYQQSLDQGLQFLIQYYNGEERAKGNILERFSAQQFPDLHSELNLSSLELGDSALYFCASSTLPSSGNTIYFGEGSWLTVV.